Listed here is a single T cell receptor beta chain. It lacks a known antigen. There are no base qualities to consult, and no much larger clone falls within one base. In the prospective study, participants were about 18 to 95 years old, resided in 25 or so geographic areas of the United States, and were enrolled through a virtual design. To assign participants to cohorts, the prospective study relied on clinical history that participants themselves reported in a screening survey and a study questionnaire. Recovered participants in ImmuneRACE Cohort 3 were defined by two consecutive negative NP/OP PCR tests, clearance by a healthcare professional, or resolution of symptoms. Each participant in the prospective study had whole blood, serum and a nasopharyngeal or oropharyngeal swab collected by mobile phlebotomists. Prospective study participants could optionally give additional blood draws and questionnaires over a roughly two-month period. Before DNA extraction, blood samples from the prospective study were shipped at room temperature or frozen.

The CDR3 has 16 amino acids, counting the end cysteine and phenylalanine. The kept DNA is CDR3 alone, 48 bases in frame from the first base. As encoded in the germline V gene, CDR1 is SGHNT while CDR2 is YENEEA. Trimming at the junction amounts to 7 bases on V and 4 bases on J, and the germline ends lie 20 bases apart. These data originate in a study of blood T cell repertoires in COVID-19 (dated by TCRdb to about 2020). Describing the broader study: The collaborator samples originated in the United States, Italy and Spain and spanned the acute and convalescent phases of COVID-19. The prospective study material was composed of cDNA or gDNA derived from T cells, B-cell-depleted T cells, or PBMCs. Deeply sampled blood TCRbeta repertoires from subjects exposed to, actively infected with, or recovered from COVID-19 were included in the dataset. The repertoires were released in a freely available public database meant as a resource for research on the immune response to SARS-CoV-2. The samples were drawn from two sources: the first 160 participants of the ongoing ImmuneRACE study, and 1,000 to 1,500 subjects contributed by 6 global collaborators. Sample metadata almost always included a de-identified subject ID, COVID-19 status, age in years and sex. Where available, HLA class I and class II types were obtained from metadata supplied by the sample provider rather than from assay-based typing.

The immunoSEQ Assay, a bias-controlled multiplex PCR, was used to amplify TCRbeta CDR3 regions from genomic DNA. The paper's processing steps were these. Within the assay, amplification of reference gene primers was used to estimate how many nucleated cells each sample contained. To quantify the absolute abundance of each unique TCRbeta CDR3 rearrangement, sequence reads were collapsed and filtered. Productive Simpson clonality was computed per sample as the square root of Simpson's diversity index over productive rearrangements. TCRdb obtained this table from immuneACCESS and retained in-frame rearrangements with V and J assigned. These tables miss some clones; where compared with another copy, unresolved V genes account for less than half of the shortfall, and the remainder is unexplained. V and J calls and clone size are copied from that table; D and trimming were computed from the DNA. The sample table contains about 500,000 clones; only one count was recorded for around 90% of them. Under 0.75% of the sample goes to the ten largest clones.

Paper-wide results and their limitations: The amount of clinical and demographic metadata varied by source and participant and was provided uncurated.

Sample: PBMCs or T cells enriched from blood (not recorded which). This TCR was sampled from a woman between 18 and 29 years old who had recovered from COVID-19. This sequence uses TRBV11-3 and TRBJ1-5; the D gene identity is not certain. At the DNA level, the sequence is TGTGCCAGCACGGGCGACTCGGACTGGAAAAATCAGCCCCAGCATTTT. Its amino acids are CASTGDSDWKNQPQHF. With the rest looked up from the reference TRBV11-3 and TRBJ1-5 genes rather than sequenced, the full variable domain is EAGVVQSPRYKIIEKKQPVAFWCNPISGHNTLYWYLQNLGQGPELLIRYENEEAVDDSQLPKDRFSAERLKGVDSTLKIQPAELGDSAVYLCASTGDSDWKNQPQHFGDGTRLSIL.